This paragraph reports one T cell receptor beta chain. Its specificity is not known. Repertoires were generated with immunoSEQ multiplex PCR, while TCRdb's copy carries only in-frame clones and drops some. Of over 2 million clones listed, 85% to 95% were seen once; the top ten hold more than 0.1%. The CDR3 sequence is 17 residues long. Trimming cost V 1 base and J 6 bases, with 19 bases left between them. This sample was included in a study of shared clonotypes between healthy human individuals. Study findings and constraints: Compared with memory subsets, naive subsets generally had larger estimated richness.

The sample consisted of naive CD4+ T cells sorted from blood. The subset was: CD45RA+ positively selected. The TCR originated in a man in his late teens or twenties in good health. The chain combines TRBV6-7 with TRBJ2-1; the D gene is possibly TRBD1 (5 bases). TRBV6-7 is given ORF status, its function remaining uncertain. The CDR3 protein is CASSYLAGPFRSNEQFF. DNA for the CDR3: TGTGCCAGCAGTTACTTGGCAGGGCCATTCCGTAGCAATGAGCAGTTCTTC.